The present entry profiles one T cell receptor beta chain with its context. This sample was included in a study of T cells in localized non-small cell lung cancer. Here immunoSEQ multiplex PCR was the method, and the copy in TCRdb shows in-frame clones only, minus some. Among about 74,000 clones listed, about four fifths were seen once. This sequence originates from a female donor older than 55 with stage I lung adenocarcinoma. The specimen comprised peripheral blood, sampled before any cancer treatment.

CDR3 sequence reads: CASSDPNENGPLNTGELFF. The CDR3, as DNA: TGTGCCAGCAGTGACCCAAACGAGAACGGGCCCCTAAACACCGGGGAGCTGTTTTTT. This chain joins TRBV6-4 and TRBJ2-2, with D unresolved. Looked up from germline, CDR1 is MRHNA and CDR2 is SNTAGT. This CDR3 contains 19 residues. V was pared by 2 bases and J by 2 bases, with 21 bases between.